This T cell receptor (beta chain) was sequenced during a study of regulatory T cells in long-lasting Graves disease. For the study at large: The antithyroid drugs taken by newly diagnosed Graves' patients had been used for under 3 months.

V shed 8 bases and J 5 bases; nucleotides not matched to a gene: 13. This CDR3 comprises 16 residues. Per germline, CDR1 MDHEN and CDR2 SYDVKM. This clonotype was picked up many times. What it binds is unknown. Relying on iRepertoire HTBI primers and Arm-PCR of CDR3 regions, the team built TCR beta libraries. A single record per CDR3 protein comes from TCRdb applying MiXCR to the multiplex PCR reads. Of roughly 380,000 distinct CDR3 sequences listed, around 15% are singletons. General study results and limits: Limited sample numbers may have lowered accuracy.

Time point described: newly diagnosed GD, antithyroid drugs for less than 3 months. The authors made the TCR library using RNA they extracted from PBMCs. This same sample was also part of a study on T cells in Graves' hyperthyroidism and ophthalmopathy. From that report: Separating ophthalmopathy from stable hyperthyroidism was achieved by a 13 V-J model. For ophthalmopathy, model prediction preceded onset by a median roughly 6.3 months.

This chain joins TRBV28 and TRBJ2-7; TRBD2 agrees at 12 bases. Sample: peripheral blood mononuclear cells (PBMCs), taken at new diagnosis, from a patient treated with antithyroid drugs. The clonotype was recovered from a man aged 40-50 years with Graves disease. CDR3 sequence reads: CASQVGLRLAGDEQYF. CDR3 DNA sequence: TGTGCCAGCCAAGTAGGTCTTAGACTAGCGGGGGACGAGCAGTACTTC.